A selection of T cell receptor beta chains follows, all from one sample in a study of T cell changes during pregnancy in multiple sclerosis. Profiled with immunoSEQ multiplex PCR; TCRdb holds only in-frame clones, not every one. The sample carries 93,000 or so clones, approximately 89% recorded once. The starting material was peripheral blood, obtained before pregnancy. The source is a female donor with multiple sclerosis, enrolled in a pregnancy study. CDR3s include the opening cysteine and the closing phenylalanine or tryptophan. D genes are given only for firm matches. Not all rows give a size; the values are once, few, many and, for expanded clones, a class.

D,J,size,length,V,CDR3,DNA
-,TRBJ2-2,once,13,TRBV19,CASSDRGTGELFF,TGTGCCAGTAGCGACAGAGGCACCGGGGAGCTGTTTTTT
TRBD2,TRBJ2-5,-,15,TRBV11-3,CASSSGLAGKETQYF,TGTGCCAGCAGCTCGGGACTAGCGGGAAAGGAGACCCAGTACTTC
-,TRBJ2-3,-,12,TRBV2,CASSERGDTQYF,TGTGCCAGCAGTGAAAGGGGAGATACGCAGTATTTT
TRBD2,TRBJ2-7,-,15,TRBV5-1,CASSLSTSGGWEQYF,TGCGCCAGCAGCTTGAGTACTAGCGGGGGTTGGGAGCAGTACTTC
-,TRBJ2-7,-,17,TRBV28,CASSLGGSAGGRYEQYF,TGTGCCAGCAGTTTAGGGGGGAGCGCAGGGGGAAGGTACGAGCAGTACTTC
-,TRBJ2-1,-,15,TRBV11-2,CASTIRDPRGNEQFF,TGTGCCAGCACCATCCGGGACCCTAGGGGGAATGAGCAGTTCTTC
-,TRBJ1-5,-,13,TRBV6-1,CASSNRFNQPQHF,TGTGCCAGCAGTAACAGGTTTAATCAGCCCCAGCATTTT
-,TRBJ1-2,once,16,TRBV15,CATSRDSRRAEDGYTF,TGTGCCACCAGCAGAGATAGCCGGCGAGCTGAGGATGGCTACACCTTC
-,TRBJ2-1,-,12,TRBV27,CASSLFGNEQFF,TGTGCCAGCAGTTTATTCGGCAATGAGCAGTTCTTC
-,TRBJ1-5,-,14,TRBV10-3,CAISPGAGNQPQHF,TGTGCCATCAGCCCAGGGGCAGGCAATCAGCCCCAGCATTTT
TRBD1,TRBJ1-3,-,18,TRBV4-1,CASSQTTTGGASGNTIYF,TGCGCCAGCAGCCAAACGACGACAGGGGGTGCCTCTGGAAACACCATATATTTT
TRBD2,TRBJ2-5,once,14,TRBV13,CASSPLAGGETQYF,TGTGCCAGCAGCCCCCTAGCGGGAGGTGAGACCCAGTACTTC
-,TRBJ2-7,-,15,TRBV9,CASSVNSAGSGEQYF,TGTGCCAGCAGCGTTAATTCGGCGGGGTCAGGTGAGCAGTACTTC
TRBD1,TRBJ1-1,-,18,TRBV16,CASSQYGTGVSMNTEAFF,TGTGCCAGCAGCCAATATGGGACAGGCGTCTCCATGAACACTGAAGCTTTCTTT
TRBD1,TRBJ2-7,-,13,TRBV28,CASSLFRGNEQYF,TGTGCCAGCAGTTTATTCAGGGGGAACGAGCAGTACTTC
TRBD1,TRBJ2-1,-,15,TRBV10-3,CAISDRDSGDNEQFF,TGTGCCATCAGTGATAGGGACAGCGGCGACAATGAGCAGTTCTTC
TRBD2,TRBJ2-1,-,15,TRBV6-6,CASSPSGGRGYEQFF,TGTGCCAGCAGTCCAAGCGGGGGGCGGGGATATGAGCAGTTCTTC
TRBD2,TRBJ2-2,-,16,TRBV5-1,CASSFTSGRSTGELFF,TGCGCCAGCAGCTTTACTAGCGGGAGAAGCACCGGGGAGCTGTTTTTT
-,TRBJ2-1,-,15,TRBV15,CATSRVGSSPGLQFF,TGTGCCACCAGCAGAGTCGGTTCGTCTCCGGGACTTCAGTTCTTC
-,TRBJ2-5,once,16,TRBV5-4,CASSSPLVGVGETQYF,TGTGCCAGCAGCTCCCCACTAGTAGGCGTAGGAGAGACCCAGTACTTC
-,TRBJ2-7,few,14,TRBV2,CASSAYRGSYEQYF,TGTGCCAGCAGTGCCTACCGAGGGAGTTACGAGCAGTACTTC
-,TRBJ2-6,-,17,TRBV14,CASSQRRPSSGANVLTF,TGTGCCAGCAGCCAACGCAGGCCGAGCTCTGGGGCCAACGTCCTGACTTTC